The entry that follows covers one TCR beta chain sequence. The CDR3 runs to 15 residues. V dropped 5 bases and J dropped 7; count of bases not matched to a gene: 13. Germline V gene sequence: CDR1 SGHVS, CDR2 FNYEAQ. These data belong to a study of kidney transplant recipient with SARS-CoV-2 infection. A single record per CDR3 protein comes from TCRdb applying MiXCR to the reads. The profile shows 200,000 to 300,000 distinct CDR3 sequences, 25% to 35% of them singletons. The chain links TRBV7-6 to TRBJ2-5, with 7 nucleotides matching TRBD2. The sample in question was a blood sample, obtained at baseline and between days 110 and 120 from a kidney transplant recipient. The sequence derives from a male patient in his thirties who had COVID-19 and was a kidney transplant recipient. The T cells may come from the graft donor. The CDR3, as DNA: TGTGCCAGCAGCACTAGCGATATGGCGCAGGGGACCCAGTACTTC. It translates to CASSTSDMAQGTQYF.